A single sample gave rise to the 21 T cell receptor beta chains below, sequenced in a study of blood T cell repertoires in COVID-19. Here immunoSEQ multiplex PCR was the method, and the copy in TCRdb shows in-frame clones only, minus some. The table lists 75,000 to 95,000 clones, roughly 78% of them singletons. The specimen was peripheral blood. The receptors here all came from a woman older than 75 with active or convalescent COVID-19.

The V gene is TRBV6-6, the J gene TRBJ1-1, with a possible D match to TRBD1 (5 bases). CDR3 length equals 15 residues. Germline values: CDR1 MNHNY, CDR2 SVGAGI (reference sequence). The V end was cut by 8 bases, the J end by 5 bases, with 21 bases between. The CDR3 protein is CASFQTGGARTEAFF. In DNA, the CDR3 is TGTGCCAGCTTTCAAACAGGAGGGGCGAGAACTGAAGCTTTCTTT.

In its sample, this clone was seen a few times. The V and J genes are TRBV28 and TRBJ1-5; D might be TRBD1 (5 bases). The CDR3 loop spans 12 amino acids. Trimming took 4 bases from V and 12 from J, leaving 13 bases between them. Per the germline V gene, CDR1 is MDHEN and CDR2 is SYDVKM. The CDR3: CASSSRRAVQHF. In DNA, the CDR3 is TGTGCCAGCAGTTCGCGCAGGGCGGTCCAGCATTTT.

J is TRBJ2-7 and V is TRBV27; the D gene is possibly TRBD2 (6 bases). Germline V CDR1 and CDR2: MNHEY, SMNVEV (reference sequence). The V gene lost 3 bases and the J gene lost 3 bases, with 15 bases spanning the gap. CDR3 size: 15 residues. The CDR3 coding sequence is TGTGCCAGCAGTTTTCTCTTCGGGAGTTACTACGAGCAGTACTTC. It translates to CASSFLFGSYYEQYF.

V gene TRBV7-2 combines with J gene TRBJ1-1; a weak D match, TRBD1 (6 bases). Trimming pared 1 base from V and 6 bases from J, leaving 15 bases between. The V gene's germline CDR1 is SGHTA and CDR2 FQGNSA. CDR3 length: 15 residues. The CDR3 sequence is CASSLVGGNRAEAFF. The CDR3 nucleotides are TGTGCCAGCAGCTTAGTGGGGGGGAACAGGGCTGAAGCTTTCTTT.

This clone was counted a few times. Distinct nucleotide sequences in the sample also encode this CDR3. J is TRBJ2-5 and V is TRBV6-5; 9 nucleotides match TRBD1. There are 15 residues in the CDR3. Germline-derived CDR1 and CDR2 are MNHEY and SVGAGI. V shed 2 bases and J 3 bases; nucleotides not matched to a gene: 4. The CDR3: CASSYAGQGKETQYF. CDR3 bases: TGTGCCAGCAGTTACGCGGGACAGGGTAAAGAGACCCAGTACTTC.

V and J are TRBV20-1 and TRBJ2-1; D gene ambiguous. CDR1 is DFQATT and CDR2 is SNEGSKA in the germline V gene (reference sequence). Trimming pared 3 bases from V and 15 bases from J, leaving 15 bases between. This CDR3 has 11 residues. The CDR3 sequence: CSASRLVDWFF. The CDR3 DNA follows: TGCAGTGCTAGCCGTCTAGTCGATTGGTTCTTC.

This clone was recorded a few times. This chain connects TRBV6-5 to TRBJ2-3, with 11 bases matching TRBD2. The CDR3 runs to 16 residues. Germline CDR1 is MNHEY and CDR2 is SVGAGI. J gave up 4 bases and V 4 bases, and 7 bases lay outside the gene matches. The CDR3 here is CASSSMTSGVADTQYF. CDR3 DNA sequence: TGTGCCAGCAGTTCGATGACTAGCGGGGTAGCAGATACGCAGTATTTT.

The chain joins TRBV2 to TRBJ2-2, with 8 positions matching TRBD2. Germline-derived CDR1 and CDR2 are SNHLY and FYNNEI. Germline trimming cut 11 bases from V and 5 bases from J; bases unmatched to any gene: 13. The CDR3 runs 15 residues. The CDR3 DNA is TGTGCCGTCTCCTCAGGGACTAGACGTACCGGGGAGCTGTTTTTT. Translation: CAVSSGTRRTGELFF.

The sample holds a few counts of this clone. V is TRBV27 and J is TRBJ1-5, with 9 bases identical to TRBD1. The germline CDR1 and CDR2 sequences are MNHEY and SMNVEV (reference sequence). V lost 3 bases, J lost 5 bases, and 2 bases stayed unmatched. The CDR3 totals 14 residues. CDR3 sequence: CASSLGQGYQPQHF. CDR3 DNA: TGTGCCAGCAGTTTGGGACAGGGATATCAGCCCCAGCATTTT.

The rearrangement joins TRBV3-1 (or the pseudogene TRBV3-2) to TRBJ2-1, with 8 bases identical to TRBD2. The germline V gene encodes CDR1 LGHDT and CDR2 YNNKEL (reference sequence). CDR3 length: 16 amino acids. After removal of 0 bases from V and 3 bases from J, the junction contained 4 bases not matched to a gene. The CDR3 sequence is CASSQDTTSGYNEQFF. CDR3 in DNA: TGTGCCAGCAGCCAAGATACCACTAGCGGCTACAATGAGCAGTTCTTC.

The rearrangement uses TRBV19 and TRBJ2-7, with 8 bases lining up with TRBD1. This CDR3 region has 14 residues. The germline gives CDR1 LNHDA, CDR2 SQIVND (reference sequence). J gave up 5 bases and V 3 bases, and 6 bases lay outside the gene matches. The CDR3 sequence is CASSITDRVDEQYF. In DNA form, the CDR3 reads TGTGCCAGTAGTATCACGGACAGGGTGGACGAGCAGTACTTC.

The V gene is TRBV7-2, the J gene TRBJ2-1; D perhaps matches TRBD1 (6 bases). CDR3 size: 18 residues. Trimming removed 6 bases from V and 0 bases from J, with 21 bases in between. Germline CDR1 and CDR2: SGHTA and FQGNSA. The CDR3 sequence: CASSRQQGLLSSYNEQFF. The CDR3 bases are TGTGCCAGCAGTCGCCAACAGGGCTTACTGAGCTCCTACAATGAGCAGTTCTTC.

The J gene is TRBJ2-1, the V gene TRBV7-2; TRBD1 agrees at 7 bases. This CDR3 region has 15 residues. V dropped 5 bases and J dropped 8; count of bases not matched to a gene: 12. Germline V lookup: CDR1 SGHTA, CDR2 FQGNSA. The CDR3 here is CASSPGQPISHEQFF. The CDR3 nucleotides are TGTGCCAGCAGCCCGGGACAGCCTATAAGCCATGAGCAGTTCTTC.

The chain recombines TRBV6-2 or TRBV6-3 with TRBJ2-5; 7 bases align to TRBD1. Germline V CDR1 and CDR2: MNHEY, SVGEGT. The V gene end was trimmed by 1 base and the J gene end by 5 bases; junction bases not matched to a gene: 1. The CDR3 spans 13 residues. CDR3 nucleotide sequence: TGTGCCAGCAGTTACTTCAGGGGGGAGACCCAGTACTTC. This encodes CASSYFRGETQYF.

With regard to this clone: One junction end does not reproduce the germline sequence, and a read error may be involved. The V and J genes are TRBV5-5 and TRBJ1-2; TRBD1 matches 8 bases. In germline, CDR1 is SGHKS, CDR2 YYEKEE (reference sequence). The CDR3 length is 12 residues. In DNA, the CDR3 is TGTGCCAGCAGGGGGGGACAGGCGTGGCTGAACTTC. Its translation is CASRGGQAWLNF.

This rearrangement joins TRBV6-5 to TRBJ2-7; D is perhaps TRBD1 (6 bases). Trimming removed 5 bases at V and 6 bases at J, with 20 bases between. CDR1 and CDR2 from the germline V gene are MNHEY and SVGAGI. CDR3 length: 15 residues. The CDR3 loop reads CASSPRQARGREQYF. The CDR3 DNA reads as TGTGCCAGCAGTCCTCGACAGGCTAGAGGACGCGAGCAGTACTTC.

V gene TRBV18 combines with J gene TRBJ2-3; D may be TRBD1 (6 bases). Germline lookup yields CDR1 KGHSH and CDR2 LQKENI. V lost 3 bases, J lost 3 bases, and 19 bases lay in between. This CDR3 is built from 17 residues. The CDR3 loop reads CASSPLRYREMTDTQYF. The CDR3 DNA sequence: TGTGCCAGCTCACCGCTACGATACAGGGAAATGACAGATACGCAGTATTTT.

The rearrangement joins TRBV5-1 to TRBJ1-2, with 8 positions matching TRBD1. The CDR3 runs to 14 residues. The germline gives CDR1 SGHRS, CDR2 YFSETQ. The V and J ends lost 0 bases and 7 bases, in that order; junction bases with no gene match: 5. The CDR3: CASSLDRGLAGYTF. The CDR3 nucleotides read TGCGCCAGCAGCTTGGACAGGGGGTTGGCTGGCTACACCTTC. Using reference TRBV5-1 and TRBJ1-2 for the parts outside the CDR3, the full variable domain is KAGVTQTPRYLIKTRGQQVTLSCSPISGHRSVSWYQQTPGQGLQFLFEYFSETQRNKGNFPGRFSGRQFSNSRSEMNVSTLELGDSALYLCASSLDRGLAGYTFGSGTRLTVV.

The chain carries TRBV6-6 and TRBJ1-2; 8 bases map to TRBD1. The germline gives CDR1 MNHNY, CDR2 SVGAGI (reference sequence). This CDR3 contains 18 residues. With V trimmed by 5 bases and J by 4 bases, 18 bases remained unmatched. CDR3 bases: TGTGCCAGCAGTCCGCGGGGGTCAGGGGGCAAGGTTGGCTATGGCTACACCTTC. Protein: CASSPRGSGGKVGYGYTF.

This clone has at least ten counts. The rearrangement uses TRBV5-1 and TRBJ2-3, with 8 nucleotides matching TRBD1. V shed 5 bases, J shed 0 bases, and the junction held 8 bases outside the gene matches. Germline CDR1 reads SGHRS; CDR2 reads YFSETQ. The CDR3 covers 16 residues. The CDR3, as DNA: TGCGCCAGCAGAACCGGGACAGGTACTAGCACAGATACGCAGTATTTT. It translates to CASRTGTGTSTDTQYF.

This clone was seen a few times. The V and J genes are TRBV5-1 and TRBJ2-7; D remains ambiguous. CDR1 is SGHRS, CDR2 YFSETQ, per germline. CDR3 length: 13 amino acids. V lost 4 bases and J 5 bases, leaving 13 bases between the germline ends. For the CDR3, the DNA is TGCGCCAGCAGCCCTGCTCTAGAGAACGAGCAGTACTTC. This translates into CASSPALENEQYF.